This T cell receptor beta chain was documented in a study of blood T cells in healthy people across ages. Study results and caveats: Age brought a roughly linear fall in TCR beta diversity measured per million T cells. It was not known whether donors were CMV positive (a possible confounder of expanded clonotype changes).

Ranging in age from about 6 to 90, the donors were healthy Caucasian individuals from Russia. Trimming left V 6 bases short and J 2 bases short, with 11 bases between. Germline CDR1 is MDHEN and CDR2 is SYDVKM. The CDR3 covers 13 residues. Primed by a sample-barcoded 5' primer and a J-beta primer mix, a second PCR proceeded for about 6 to 11 cycles. TCRdb re-called the 5' RACE reads through MiXCR, storing one row per CDR3 protein. The repertoire holds about 900,000 distinct CDR3 sequences, with around two thirds as singletons. This clonotype was seen only a few times. The antigen is not known. The material sequenced was blood. The clonotype was recovered from a man aged 25 to 40 in good health. The chain uses TRBV28 and TRBJ2-7; D may match TRBD1 or TRBD2 (5 bases each). CDR3 amino acids: CASRPPGPYEQYF. The CDR3 DNA reads as TGTGCCAGCAGGCCCCCGGGACCCTACGAGCAGTACTTC.